This T cell receptor beta chain emerged from a study of blood T cells in healthy people across ages. Study information: Per every two T cells, about one barcoded beta molecule was captured by template switching.

The authors ran a second PCR of about 7 to 12 cycles using a sample-barcoded 5' primer and a J-beta primer mix. TCRdb re-called the 5' RACE reads through MiXCR, storing one row per CDR3 protein. This repertoire shows 550,000 to 800,000 distinct CDR3 sequences, around 21% found once; its top ten account for under 4%. This clonotype was seen a few times. J gave up 4 bases and V 7 bases, and 10 bases lay outside the gene matches. Germline V lookup: CDR1 MNHNS, CDR2 SASEGT. There are 17 residues in the CDR3. The sequence came from a man in his 70s in good health. Sequenced material: blood. This chain joins TRBV6-1 and TRBJ2-7; 16 bases line up with TRBD2. CDR3 protein: CASTPGTSGRGKYEQYF. In DNA form, the CDR3 reads TGTGCCAGCACGCCCGGGACTAGCGGGAGGGGTAAATACGAGCAGTACTTC.